This entry lists 21 T cell receptor beta chains sequenced from one sample in a study of T cells in Graves' hyperthyroidism and ophthalmopathy (dated by TCRdb to between 2019 and 2020). Library construction relied on multiplex PCR. Instrument used: Illumina HiSeq 2000. Amplification of TCR beta CDR3 regions was carried out from RNA transcripts. For the first round of RT-PCR on the TCR CDR3, the HTBI primer set was used together with the Qiagen OneStep RT-PCR kit. Clones were called with MiXCR by TCRdb after fastp trimmed the public reads at Q25, and only in-frame beta chains were retained. All rows with the same CDR3 protein become a single entry with the most common DNA and genes. Within this sample are more than 350,000 distinct CDR3 sequences, with 15% of them counted one time only. About 20% of the sample is held by the ten biggest clonotypes. Sequencing input: blood. These receptor sequences come from a woman aged 55-70 years with Graves' ophthalmopathy.

This clonotype was detected ten times or more. The rearrangement links TRBV2 to TRBJ2-1; no reliable D call. CDR3 size: 16 residues. Germline V CDR1 and CDR2: SNHLY, FYNNEI. Trimming pared 0 bases from V and 0 bases from J, leaving 9 bases between. For the CDR3, the DNA is TGTGCCAGCAGTGAAGCGCTACAACGCTCCTACAATGAGCAGTTCTTC. This translates into CASSEALQRSYNEQFF.

This clonotype has a count of ten or more. This chain joins TRBV6-1 and TRBJ2-7; D remains ambiguous. V lost 6 bases to trimming and J lost 5 bases, with 23 bases between them. Germline CDR1 and CDR2: MNHNS and SASEGT. CDR3 size: 16 residues. CDR3 region: CASSTSRSTHFDEQYF. The CDR3 coding sequence is TGTGCCAGCAGCACATCCCGGTCCACCCACTTTGACGAGCAGTACTTC.

This clonotype was recorded at least ten times. This chain links TRBV18 with TRBJ2-1, with D possibly being TRBD1 (5 bases). CDR1 and CDR2 (germline): KGHSH, LQKENI. V lost 2 bases, J lost 6 bases, and 8 bases lay in between. This CDR3 comprises 13 residues. The CDR3 protein is CASSPGHRNEQFF. The CDR3 region has the DNA TGTGCCAGCTCACCAGGACACCGCAATGAGCAGTTCTTC.

This clonotype was detected many times. The chain links TRBV10-3 to TRBJ2-7, with 13 bases matching TRBD2. V gave up 2 bases and J gave up 1 base; unmatched junction bases: 11. The germline V gene has CDR1 ENHRY and CDR2 SYGVKD. The CDR3 runs 19 residues. The CDR3 bases are TGTGCCATCAGTGAGGGACTAGCGGGAGAATTAGGTAGATCCTACGAGCAGTACTTC. Its protein is CAISEGLAGELGRSYEQYF.

This clonotype came up many times. The chain is built from TRBV5-1 and TRBJ2-1; D unresolved. The CDR3 covers 15 residues. Trimming stripped 4 bases from V and 5 bases from J, with 16 bases between. Germline CDR1 reads SGHRS; CDR2 reads YFSETQ. CDR3 amino acids: CASSVALLRDNEQFF. As DNA, the CDR3 is TGCGCCAGCAGCGTGGCCCTACTGCGTGACAATGAGCAGTTCTTC.

The V and J genes are TRBV7-9 and TRBJ2-3, with no clear D. Germline-derived CDR1 and CDR2 are SEHNR and FQNEAQ (reference sequence). This CDR3 region has 12 residues. The ends were cut back, 5 bases at V and 6 bases at J, with 9 bases in the middle. This CDR3 is CASSVTTDTQYF. For the CDR3, the DNA is TGTGCCAGCAGCGTAACAACTGATACGCAGTATTTT.

This clonotype was seen at least ten times. This chain links TRBV11-2 with TRBJ1-1, with D uncertain. This CDR3 spans 12 amino acids. Trimming shortened V by 5 bases and J by 3 bases, and 7 bases separated the two germline ends. Per germline, CDR1 SGHAT and CDR2 FQNNGV. CDR3 region: CASSARDTEAFF. DNA of the CDR3: TGTGCCAGCAGCGCACGGGACACTGAAGCTTTCTTT.

This clonotype was found many times. CDR3 residues: CAISDGTAGPRGEQYF. In DNA, the CDR3 is TGTGCCATCAGTGACGGGACAGCAGGCCCCCGAGGCGAGCAGTACTTC. V is TRBV10-3 and J is TRBJ2-7; 7 bases match TRBD1. Per the germline V gene, CDR1 is ENHRY and CDR2 is SYGVKD. The CDR3 runs to 16 residues. Trimming at V came to 3 bases and at J to 6 bases, leaving 14 bases not matched to a gene.

This clonotype occurred many times. The chain joins TRBV2 to TRBJ2-1, with 9 bases fitting TRBD2. Germline V lookup: CDR1 SNHLY, CDR2 FYNNEI. The CDR3 runs to 13 residues. V trimming: 8 bases; J trimming: 5 bases; junction bases outside the gene matches: 4. The CDR3 DNA follows: TGTGCCAGCGGCGGGAGGGCCAACAATGAGCAGTTCTTC. Its translation is CASGGRANNEQFF.

This clonotype was counted a few times. The gene calls are TRBV12-3 or TRBV12-4 and TRBJ1-6; 9 bases line up with TRBD1. V dropped 7 bases and J dropped 7; count of bases not matched to a gene: 8. CDR3 size: 15 residues. CDR3: CASTPDRGRNSPLHF. The CDR3 DNA reads TGTGCCAGCACTCCGGACAGGGGCCGGAATTCACCCCTCCACTTT.

Concerning this clonotype itself: At one end, the junction sequence differs from germline, possibly due to a read error. The chain joins TRBV7-2 to TRBJ2-1, with D perhaps assigned TRBD1 or TRBD2 (5 bases each). In germline, CDR1 is SGHTA, CDR2 FQGNSA. The CDR3 extends over 14 amino acids. For the CDR3, the DNA is TGTGCCAGCAGGAAGGGGAGCTCCTACAATGAGCAGCTCTTC. This sequence encodes CASRKGSSYNEQLF.

This clonotype was observed a handful of times. The chain carries TRBV6-1 and TRBJ1-6; 8 bases are shared with TRBD1. The CDR3 length is 13 residues. J gave up 9 bases and V 8 bases, and 6 bases lay outside the gene matches. CDR1 and CDR2 from the germline V gene are MNHNS and SASEGT. DNA for the CDR3: TGTGCCAGCTCCGGGACAGGTGGTTCACCCCTCCACTTT. Translating gives CASSGTGGSPLHF.

This clonotype was observed many times. The V and J genes are TRBV12-3 or TRBV12-4 and TRBJ2-1, with 11 positions matching TRBD2. The V segment lost 10 bases and the J segment 4 bases; nucleotides outside the gene matches: 12. CDR3 size: 16 residues. The CDR3 DNA follows: TGTGCCACCGCCTCGGGACTAGCGGCGTTTTACAATGAGCAGTTCTTC. It translates to CATASGLAAFYNEQFF.

This clonotype was observed many times. The chain uses TRBV30 and TRBJ2-7; tentatively, D is TRBD1 or TRBD2 (6 bases each). Per the germline V gene, CDR1 is GTSNPN and CDR2 is SVGIG (reference sequence). This CDR3 is 13 amino acids long. The germline V and J ends were trimmed by 4 bases and 2 bases, with 12 bases remaining between them. CDR3 loop: CAWTRGLPYEQYF. The CDR3 DNA reads TGTGCCTGGACCCGGGGGCTCCCCTACGAGCAGTACTTC.

This clonotype was picked up many times. V usage is TRBV11-2 and J usage is TRBJ2-5; maybe TRBD2 (7 bases). Germline V gene lookup returns CDR1 SGHAT and CDR2 FQNNGV. V was shortened by 0 bases and J by 8 bases, with 22 bases between the two germline ends. This CDR3 is built from 17 residues. The CDR3: CASSLEALAAPRGTQYF. CDR3 nucleotide sequence: TGTGCCAGCAGCTTAGAAGCCCTAGCGGCCCCCAGGGGAACCCAGTACTTC.

Many counts were recorded for this clonotype. This chain links TRBV24-1 with TRBJ2-1; the match to TRBD2 covers 11 bases. Germline assignment: CDR1 KGHDR and CDR2 SFDVKD. This CDR3 is built from 15 residues. The V segment lost 3 bases and the J segment 5 bases; nucleotides outside the gene matches: 2. DNA of the CDR3: TGTGCCACCAGTGATCGACTAGCGGGGCACAATGAGCAGTTCTTC. Residues: CATSDRLAGHNEQFF.

The rearrangement links TRBV18 to TRBJ1-5; no firm D call. The CDR3 has 14 residues. Trimming removed 3 bases from V and 7 bases from J, with 13 bases in between. Germline CDR1 and CDR2: KGHSH and LQKENI. The CDR3 here is CASSPVEGRQPQHF. The CDR3 DNA follows: TGTGCCAGCTCACCGGTAGAGGGCCGACAGCCCCAGCATTTT.

The chain joins TRBV20-1 to TRBJ2-5; the D gene is possibly TRBD1 (6 bases). The germline CDR1 and CDR2 sequences are DFQATT and SNEGSKA (reference sequence). Trimming cost V 7 bases and J 4 bases, with 10 bases left between them. The CDR3 loop spans 11 amino acids. In DNA form, the CDR3 reads TGCAGTGTTGGGGGCGCAGAGACCCAGTACTTC. Translating gives CSVGGAETQYF.

About this clonotype itself: Just one base apart from a much larger clone, this may be a read error. The chain joins TRBV12-3 or TRBV12-4 to TRBJ2-7; no reliable D call. CDR3 size: 13 residues. The CDR3 DNA is TGTGCCAACAGTCACCCCCCAGCCTACGAGCAGTACTTC. It encodes CANSHPPAYEQYF.

The J gene is TRBJ2-7, the V gene TRBV7-9; 9 bases map to TRBD1. Germline CDR1 reads SEHNR; CDR2 reads FQNEAQ (reference sequence). Unmatched junction bases numbered 6, after V lost 4 bases and J lost 5 bases. The CDR3 length is 14 residues. Written as DNA, the CDR3 is TGTGCCAGCAGCTCGGGGGACAGGGCACACGAGCAGTACTTC. This codes for CASSSGDRAHEQYF.

This clonotype was detected many times. V usage is TRBV15 and J usage is TRBJ2-5; D is undetermined. The ends were cut back, 1 base at V and 5 bases at J, with 8 bases in the middle. This CDR3 has 13 residues. CDR1 is LNHNV and CDR2 is YYDKDF in the germline V gene (reference sequence). The CDR3 bases are TGTGCCACCAGCAGAGGTGGTGGGGAGACCCAGTACTTC. This encodes CATSRGGGETQYF.